This entry lists 27 T cell receptor beta chains sequenced from one sample in a study of identifying expanded T cells in peripheral blood (dated 2019 in TCRdb). The method was the immunoSEQ multiplex PCR assay. TCRdb took this table from immuneACCESS and kept in-frame rearrangements with V and J called. Such tables lack part of the clones; where checked against another copy, unresolved V genes explain under half of the gap, and the rest is unexplained. The sample table shows roughly 75,000 clones, and roughly nine tenths are seen once. The biggest ten clones account for more than 2.5% of the sample. Sequencing was performed on blood. The receptors originated from a person aged 18 to 75 in good health.

To note about this clone: An end of the junction does not agree with germline; a read error may underlie this. CDR3 loop: CASGPTVGGVPHF. CDR3 in DNA: TGTGCTAGTGGCCCGACGGTTGGGGGGGTCCCGCACTTC. This chain links TRBV12-5 with TRBJ2-5; 7 bases map to TRBD2. The CDR3 loop spans 13 amino acids. Per germline, CDR1 LGHNT and CDR2 FRNRAP.

This chain joins TRBV7-2 and TRBJ1-4, with 8 bases that match TRBD1. V trimming: 5 bases; J trimming: 10 bases; junction bases outside the gene matches: 9. Germline V lookup: CDR1 SGHTA, CDR2 FQGNSA. This CDR3 contains 14 residues. CDR3 DNA sequence: TGTGCCAGCAGCCCCGGGACAGGAGATGGAAAACTGTTTTTT. This sequence encodes CASSPGTGDGKLFF.

The CDR3 loop reads CASSPTGGHQPQHF. CDR3 coding DNA: TGTGCCAGCTCCCCGACGGGGGGCCATCAGCCCCAGCATTTT. This sequence joins TRBV18 and TRBJ1-5; D might be TRBD1 (6 bases). Germline CDR1 and CDR2: KGHSH and LQKENI. This CDR3 is 14 amino acids long. Trimming left V 6 bases short and J 5 bases short, with 14 bases between.

V gene TRBV2 combines with J gene TRBJ1-1; D is possibly TRBD1 (6 bases). V lost 6 bases to trimming and J lost 3 bases, with 17 bases between them. Germline lookup yields CDR1 SNHLY and CDR2 FYNNEI. The length of the CDR3 is 15 residues. CDR3 region: CASRDSGGPDTEAFF. DNA of the CDR3: TGTGCCAGCAGGGATTCGGGGGGGCCGGACACTGAAGCTTTCTTT. Full variable domain (missing parts from reference TRBV2 and TRBJ1-1): EPEVTQTPSHQVTQMGQEVILRCVPISNHLYFYWYRQILGQKVEFLVSFYNNEISEKSEIFDDQFSVERPDGSNFTLKIRSTKLEDSAMYFCASRDSGGPDTEAFFGQGTRLTVV.

The genes are TRBV4-3 and TRBJ2-2; TRBD1 is a possible D gene (5 bases). CDR3 length equals 16 residues. From germline, CDR1 is LGHNA and CDR2 YSLEER. V was pared by 4 bases and J by 1 base, with 13 bases between. The CDR3 coding sequence is TGCGCCAGCAGCCGAGTAACAGGTCAGAACACCGGGGAGCTGTTTTTT. It codes for CASSRVTGQNTGELFF.

The rearrangement uses TRBV9 and TRBJ1-2; tentatively, D is TRBD1 (6 bases). Germline CDR1 SGDLS, CDR2 YYNGEE. V was cut by 2 bases and J by 4 bases, with 12 bases left in between. The CDR3 sequence is 14 residues long. CDR3 amino acids: CASSVAGGIYGYTF. DNA of the CDR3: TGTGCCAGCAGCGTGGCTGGGGGCATCTATGGCTACACCTTC.

This clone was detected only once. The rearrangement links TRBV11-2 to TRBJ2-5; TRBD2 might be the D (6 bases). Germline V lookup: CDR1 SGHAT, CDR2 FQNNGV. This CDR3 has 15 amino acids. V lost 0 bases, J lost 4 bases, and 12 bases lay in between. The CDR3 spells CASSLESGTSETQYF. The DNA for the CDR3 is TGTGCCAGCAGCTTAGAATCCGGGACTTCAGAGACCCAGTACTTC.

The chain has TRBV6-1 and TRBJ1-4; possibly TRBD1 for D (5 bases). V gave up 0 bases and J gave up 12 bases, with 17 bases separating them. Germline CDR1 and CDR2: MNHNS and SASEGT. CDR3 length equals 15 residues. Written as DNA, the CDR3 is TGTGCCAGCAGTGAAGCGATGGCGGCTTGGGGGGAACTGTTTTTT. Amino acid sequence: CASSEAMAAWGELFF.

The J gene is TRBJ2-7, the V gene TRBV5-1; D may be TRBD1 or TRBD2 (5 bases each). Looked up from germline, CDR1 is SGHRS and CDR2 is YFSETQ. The CDR3 has 14 amino acids. With 1 base removed from V and 2 bases from J, the gap between germline ends came to 10 bases. The CDR3 spells CASSLWQGAYEQYF. The CDR3 DNA reads as TGCGCCAGCAGCTTGTGGCAGGGAGCCTACGAGCAGTACTTC.

This clone occurred once. This chain uses TRBV21-1 with TRBJ2-7; the DNA was not used to check the table's D call, TRBD1. TRBV21-1 is marked as a pseudogene. The CDR3 contains 14 residues. The CDR3 DNA follows: TGTGCCAGCAGCGCGGGGACAGCCAACTACGAGCAGTACTTC. Its protein is CASSAGTANYEQYF.

The CDR3 sequence is CASSISPGTGNTEAFF. The CDR3 DNA sequence: TGTGCCAGCAGCATATCCCCCGGGACAGGGAACACTGAAGCTTTCTTT. The V gene is TRBV9, the J gene TRBJ1-1; 8 bases line up with TRBD1. Losses at the gene ends were 4 bases for V and 1 base for J; bases not matched to a gene: 9. The V gene's germline CDR1 is SGDLS and CDR2 YYNGEE. The CDR3 has 16 residues. Full variable domain (missing parts from reference TRBV9 and TRBJ1-1): DSGVTQTPKHLITATGQRVTLRCSPRSGDLSVYWYQQSLDQGLQFLIQYYNGEERAKGNILERFSAQQFPDLHSELNLSSLELGDSALYFCASSISPGTGNTEAFFGQGTRLTVV.

The chain combines TRBV5-1 with TRBJ1-1; 9 nucleotides line up with TRBD1. The V segment lost 0 bases and the J segment 1 base; nucleotides outside the gene matches: 10. This CDR3 has 18 amino acids. Germline V gene lookup returns CDR1 SGHRS and CDR2 YFSETQ. CDR3: CASSLGDRAPRPNTEAFF. The CDR3 coding sequence is TGCGCCAGCAGCTTGGGGGACAGGGCGCCCCGGCCGAACACTGAAGCTTTCTTT. Combining the CDR3 with reference TRBV5-1 and TRBJ1-1 gives the whole variable domain KAGVTQTPRYLIKTRGQQVTLSCSPISGHRSVSWYQQTPGQGLQFLFEYFSETQRNKGNFPGRFSGRQFSNSRSEMNVSTLELGDSALYLCASSLGDRAPRPNTEAFFGQGTRLTVV.

This chain uses TRBV28 with TRBJ2-3; 9 bases map to TRBD2. This CDR3 has 15 amino acids. After removal of 5 bases from V and 0 bases from J, the junction contained 3 bases not matched to a gene. Germline CDR1 reads MDHEN; CDR2 reads SYDVKM. This CDR3 is CASSSGRLSTDTQYF. CDR3 in DNA: TGTGCCAGCAGTAGCGGGAGGTTGAGCACAGATACGCAGTATTTT.

J is TRBJ2-6 and V is TRBV19; D unresolved. The V gene's germline CDR1 is LNHDA and CDR2 SQIVND (reference sequence). The CDR3 contains 14 residues. The ends were cut back, 8 bases at V and 2 bases at J, with 10 bases in the middle. This CDR3 reads CASSPPPGANVLTF. The DNA for the CDR3 is TGTGCCAGTTCACCCCCCCCTGGGGCCAACGTCCTGACTTTC.

This chain joins TRBV6-1 and TRBJ1-2; unclear D gene. The germline V gene has CDR1 MNHNS and CDR2 SASEGT. The length of the CDR3 is 12 residues. V was cut by 3 bases and J by 4 bases, with 6 bases left in between. Written as DNA, the CDR3 is TGTGCCAGCAGTGAGTTGAGCTATGGCTACACCTTC. Protein: CASSELSYGYTF.

The CDR3 is CASSLALRETQYF. In nucleotides, the CDR3 is TGTGCCAGCAGCTTAGCGCTCCGGGAGACCCAGTACTTC. The genes are TRBV7-8 and TRBJ2-5; D gene unclear. The germline V gene encodes CDR1 SGHVS and CDR2 FQNEAQ. The V gene lost 0 bases and the J gene lost 5 bases, with 7 bases spanning the gap. CDR3 length: 13 amino acids.

The chain employs TRBV10-2 and TRBJ2-3; D possibly corresponds to TRBD1 (5 bases). The germline gives CDR1 WSHSY, CDR2 SAAADI. V was cut by 6 bases and J by 0 bases, with 13 bases left in between. CDR3 length: 15 amino acids. CDR3 sequence reads: CASRPTATSTDTQYF. The CDR3 nucleotides read TGCGCCAGCAGACCGACAGCGACCAGCACAGATACGCAGTATTTT.

The CDR3 nucleotides read TGTGCCAGCAGCTTAGCAGGGACTAGCGGGGACAATGAGCAGTTCTTC. It specifies CASSLAGTSGDNEQFF. The rearrangement joins TRBV7-2 to TRBJ2-1; 13 bases fit TRBD2. The germline CDR1 and CDR2 sequences are SGHTA and FQGNSA. The trim removed 0 bases at V and 5 bases at J, leaving 1 base unmatched. The CDR3 is 16 residues long.

This clone was observed a handful of times. The chain carries TRBV28 and TRBJ1-2, with TRBD1 as a possible D gene (5 bases). Germline CDR1 reads MDHEN; CDR2 reads SYDVKM. Trimming took off 5 bases at V and 8 bases at J, with 12 bases between the two ends. This CDR3 contains 12 residues. CDR3 in DNA: TGTGCCAGCAGTAGCCAAGGGGTAGGCTACACCTTC. Encoded protein: CASSSQGVGYTF.

The chain joins TRBV7-2 to TRBJ1-1, with D unresolved. V was clipped by 3 bases and J by 0 bases, with 8 bases between them. This CDR3 region has 14 residues. CDR1 is SGHTA and CDR2 is FQGNSA in the germline V gene. The CDR3 loop reads CASSLNSMNTEAFF. In DNA form, the CDR3 reads TGTGCCAGCAGCTTGAACAGCATGAACACTGAAGCTTTCTTT.

This chain connects TRBV2 to TRBJ2-3, with TRBD2 as a possible D gene (6 bases). Per the germline V gene, CDR1 is SNHLY and CDR2 is FYNNEI. This CDR3 has 15 residues. The V and J ends lost 7 bases and 2 bases respectively, with 16 bases between them. CDR3 residues: CASNRGSGPTDTQYF. In DNA, the CDR3 is TGTGCCAGCAACCGGGGTAGCGGACCCACAGATACGCAGTATTTT.

The chain employs TRBV2 and TRBJ1-5, with D uncertain. The germline gives CDR1 SNHLY, CDR2 FYNNEI. V lost 2 bases to trimming and J lost 7 bases, with 12 bases between them. The CDR3 has 14 residues. This CDR3 is CASSERAVRQPQHF. The CDR3 DNA reads as TGTGCCAGCAGTGAACGGGCGGTAAGGCAGCCCCAGCATTTT.

The V call is TRBV19, the J call TRBJ1-5; D is unclear. Germline assignment: CDR1 LNHDA and CDR2 SQIVND (reference sequence). The CDR3 runs 16 residues. The ends were cut back, 1 base at V and 2 bases at J, with 12 bases in the middle. The chain's CDR3 is CASSIVSGTGNQPQHF. The CDR3, as DNA: TGTGCCAGTAGTATAGTTTCGGGCACGGGCAATCAGCCCCAGCATTTT.

J is TRBJ1-2 and V is TRBV6-5; TRBD1 is a possible D gene (5 bases). Trimming removed 3 bases at V and 6 bases at J, with 14 bases between. Germline loops: CDR1 MNHEY, CDR2 SVGAGI. The CDR3 contains 14 residues. This chain's CDR3 is CASSYRSPRDGYTF. The CDR3 DNA follows: TGTGCCAGCAGTTATAGAAGCCCCAGGGATGGCTACACCTTC.

The chain joins TRBV19 to TRBJ1-2; 9 nucleotides agree with TRBD1. The CDR3 runs 16 residues. V shed 4 bases and J 4 bases; nucleotides not matched to a gene: 10. CDR1 is LNHDA and CDR2 is SQIVND in the germline V gene (reference sequence). The CDR3 DNA follows: TGTGCCAGTAGTAGAGCCGTCGGACAGGGGAGCTATGGCTACACCTTC. Protein sequence: CASSRAVGQGSYGYTF.

This clone was seen just once. The chain carries TRBV5-4 and TRBJ1-5, with no clear D. The V gene's germline CDR1 is SGHNT and CDR2 YYREEE (reference sequence). The CDR3 extends over 13 amino acids. V dropped 0 bases and J dropped 5 bases, with 6 bases sitting between them. The CDR3 bases are TGTGCCAGCAGCTTGGGATGGGATCAGCCCCAGCATTTT. Encoded protein: CASSLGWDQPQHF.

The chain recombines TRBV11-1 with TRBJ2-7; unclear D gene. Germline CDR1 is SGHAT and CDR2 is FQDESV (reference sequence). This CDR3 is 15 amino acids long. Between the trimmed V and J ends, which lost 3 bases and 3 bases, there was a span of 15 bases. CDR3 residues: CASSLAALSYYEQYF. DNA for the CDR3: TGTGCCAGCAGCTTGGCCGCCTTATCCTACTACGAGCAGTACTTC. Full variable domain (rest looked up from reference TRBV11-1 and TRBJ2-7): EAEVAQSPRYKITEKSQAVAFWCDPISGHATLYWYRQILGQGPELLVQFQDESVVDDSQLPKDRFSAERLKGVDSTLKIQPAELGDSAMYLCASSLAALSYYEQYFGPGTRLTVT.